These T cell receptor beta chains were read from a single sample in a study of OX40 agonist ivuxolimab in advanced cancers. Repertoires were generated with immunoSEQ multiplex PCR, while TCRdb's copy carries only in-frame clones and drops some. The repertoire holds tens of thousands of clones, with about 85% as singletons. Sequenced here: CD4+ or CD8+ T cells sorted from blood, sampled in a trial of the OX40 agonist ivuxolimab. These receptors came from an adult with an advanced solid tumor such as melanoma, head and neck, liver or kidney cancer. CDR3s leave out the opening cysteine and the closing phenylalanine or tryptophan. A D gene is named only where the DNA matches it firmly. For some rows the clone size is stated as once, few or many, or as a class when expanded; others skip it.

j_call: TRBJ1-2
cdr3_length: 12
v_call: TRBV5-1
clone_size: .
d_call: TRBD1
cdr3_aa: ASSATGEGYGYT

j_call: TRBJ2-3
cdr3_length: 11
v_call: TRBV9
clone_size: .
d_call: TRBD1
cdr3_aa: ASSADGDRVTY

j_call: TRBJ2-7
cdr3_length: 12
v_call: TRBV6-5
clone_size: .
d_call: .
cdr3_aa: ATFHAGRAHEQY

j_call: TRBJ2-1
cdr3_length: 15
v_call: TRBV9
clone_size: .
d_call: TRBD2
cdr3_aa: ASSVLGLAGFGNEQF

j_call: TRBJ1-5
cdr3_length: 13
v_call: TRBV6-5
clone_size: .
d_call: TRBD1
cdr3_aa: ASSHDRGSNQPQH

j_call: TRBJ2-7
cdr3_length: 12
v_call: TRBV6-5
clone_size: .
d_call: .
cdr3_aa: ASSDSGRDYEQY

j_call: TRBJ1-2
cdr3_length: 11
v_call: TRBV2
clone_size: .
d_call: .
cdr3_aa: ASSEGEWRGYT

j_call: TRBJ1-1
cdr3_length: 14
v_call: TRBV6-5
clone_size: .
d_call: TRBD1
cdr3_aa: ASSYTQGGGGTEAF

j_call: TRBJ2-7
cdr3_length: 13
v_call: TRBV5-1
clone_size: .
d_call: .
cdr3_aa: ASSTRGSPGNEQY

j_call: TRBJ2-5
cdr3_length: 13
v_call: TRBV11-2
clone_size: few
d_call: TRBD2
cdr3_aa: ASSSHASGQETQY

j_call: TRBJ2-7
cdr3_length: 14
v_call: TRBV5-8
clone_size: .
d_call: .
cdr3_aa: ASSPRYGGLTYEQY

j_call: TRBJ2-7
cdr3_length: 11
v_call: TRBV27
clone_size: .
d_call: .
cdr3_aa: ASSPTASYEQY

j_call: TRBJ2-1
cdr3_length: 13
v_call: TRBV11-2
clone_size: .
d_call: TRBD1
cdr3_aa: ASSPGTGSYNEQF

j_call: TRBJ2-7
cdr3_length: 12
v_call: TRBV5-1
clone_size: .
d_call: TRBD2
cdr3_aa: ASSWTSGSYEQY

j_call: TRBJ1-1
cdr3_length: 14
v_call: TRBV30
clone_size: .
d_call: .
cdr3_aa: AWSQGPIFPNTEAF

j_call: TRBJ2-1
cdr3_length: 11
v_call: TRBV5-1
clone_size: .
d_call: .
cdr3_aa: ASSPPSRNEQF

j_call: TRBJ2-1
cdr3_length: 12
v_call: TRBV7-9
clone_size: .
d_call: .
cdr3_aa: ASSLATTYNEQF

j_call: TRBJ1-1
cdr3_length: 11
v_call: TRBV6-6
clone_size: .
d_call: .
cdr3_aa: ASAGGRRTEAF

j_call: TRBJ2-5
cdr3_length: 14
v_call: TRBV5-1
clone_size: .
d_call: .
cdr3_aa: ASSLGSQGRLETQY

j_call: TRBJ1-4
cdr3_length: 16
v_call: TRBV11-2
clone_size: .
d_call: .
cdr3_aa: ASSLDGPYGQPSEKLF

j_call: TRBJ1-5
cdr3_length: 10
v_call: TRBV19
clone_size: .
d_call: TRBD1
cdr3_aa: ASSMRDRVPH

j_call: TRBJ1-1
cdr3_length: 13
v_call: TRBV7-8
clone_size: .
d_call: .
cdr3_aa: ASSLEADMNTEAF

j_call: TRBJ1-1
cdr3_length: 14
v_call: TRBV5-6
clone_size: .
d_call: .
cdr3_aa: ASSWARRGRSTEAF

j_call: TRBJ2-7
cdr3_length: 11
v_call: TRBV28
clone_size: .
d_call: .
cdr3_aa: ASSTAVVYEQY

j_call: TRBJ1-6
cdr3_length: 12
v_call: TRBV28
clone_size: .
d_call: .
cdr3_aa: ASSPSRVNSPLH

j_call: TRBJ2-7
cdr3_length: 13
v_call: TRBV5-5
clone_size: .
d_call: .
cdr3_aa: ASSLYGRSYYEQY

j_call: TRBJ2-2
cdr3_length: 12
v_call: TRBV25-1
clone_size: .
d_call: .
cdr3_aa: ASSEWTNTGELF

j_call: TRBJ2-7
cdr3_length: 10
v_call: TRBV6-6
clone_size: .
d_call: .
cdr3_aa: ASSHRAYEQY

j_call: TRBJ2-7
cdr3_length: 12
v_call: TRBV5-6
clone_size: once
d_call: .
cdr3_aa: ASSWATGSLEQY

j_call: TRBJ2-1
cdr3_length: 14
v_call: TRBV6-5
clone_size: .
d_call: TRBD2
cdr3_aa: ASSYTTSGSYNEQF

j_call: TRBJ2-7
cdr3_length: 13
v_call: TRBV6-6
clone_size: .
d_call: TRBD2
cdr3_aa: ASSYSGLADYEQY

j_call: TRBJ1-2
cdr3_length: 12
v_call: TRBV5-5
clone_size: .
d_call: .
cdr3_aa: ASRRRTDILGYT

j_call: TRBJ1-2
cdr3_length: 14
v_call: TRBV19
clone_size: .
d_call: TRBD1
cdr3_aa: ASSFRGPQFNYGYT

j_call: TRBJ1-1
cdr3_length: 11
v_call: TRBV30
clone_size: .
d_call: .
cdr3_aa: AWSAGASTEAF

j_call: TRBJ1-3
cdr3_length: 13
v_call: TRBV5-6
clone_size: once
d_call: .
cdr3_aa: ASTSLWVSGNTIY

j_call: TRBJ1-2
cdr3_length: 14
v_call: TRBV6-1
clone_size: .
d_call: .
cdr3_aa: ASSEPWGYANYGYT

j_call: TRBJ1-2
cdr3_length: 10
v_call: TRBV7-3
clone_size: .
d_call: .
cdr3_aa: ASSLVYGVHT

j_call: TRBJ1-2
cdr3_length: 11
v_call: TRBV19
clone_size: .
d_call: TRBD1
cdr3_aa: ASSSGTGDGYT

j_call: TRBJ2-5
cdr3_length: 13
v_call: TRBV6-5
clone_size: .
d_call: TRBD1
cdr3_aa: ASRISGQGSETQY

j_call: TRBJ1-2
cdr3_length: 14
v_call: TRBV5-1
clone_size: .
d_call: .
cdr3_aa: ASSPRGVPIGDGYT

j_call: TRBJ2-7
cdr3_length: 13
v_call: TRBV5-1
clone_size: .
d_call: TRBD2
cdr3_aa: ASSSLAGGHYEQY

j_call: TRBJ2-4
cdr3_length: 14
v_call: TRBV28
clone_size: .
d_call: TRBD1
cdr3_aa: ASSTTTGGLKNIQY

j_call: TRBJ1-2
cdr3_length: 13
v_call: TRBV27
clone_size: .
d_call: TRBD1
cdr3_aa: ASSFRDRRNYGYT

j_call: TRBJ2-3
cdr3_length: 14
v_call: TRBV5-1
clone_size: .
d_call: .
cdr3_aa: ASSLPQGSYTDTQY

j_call: TRBJ1-2
cdr3_length: 14
v_call: TRBV28
clone_size: .
d_call: .
cdr3_aa: ASANQGGASDYGYT

j_call: TRBJ1-6
cdr3_length: 13
v_call: TRBV7-9
clone_size: .
d_call: .
cdr3_aa: ASSLRDGNNSPLH

j_call: TRBJ2-3
cdr3_length: 12
v_call: TRBV7-3
clone_size: .
d_call: TRBD2
cdr3_aa: ASSLSSGSDTQY